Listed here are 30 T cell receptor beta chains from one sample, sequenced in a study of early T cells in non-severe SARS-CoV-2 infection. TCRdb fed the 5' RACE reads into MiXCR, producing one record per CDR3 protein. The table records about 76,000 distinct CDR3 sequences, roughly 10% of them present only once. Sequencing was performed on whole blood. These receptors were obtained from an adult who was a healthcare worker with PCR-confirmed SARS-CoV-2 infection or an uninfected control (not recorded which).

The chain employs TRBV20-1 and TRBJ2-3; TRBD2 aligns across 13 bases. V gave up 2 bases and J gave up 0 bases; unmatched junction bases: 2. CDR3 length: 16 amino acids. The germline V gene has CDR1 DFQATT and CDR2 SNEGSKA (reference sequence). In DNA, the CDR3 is TGCAGTGCTAGATCGGGACTAGCGGGGAGCACAGATACGCAGTATTTT. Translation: CSARSGLAGSTDTQYF.

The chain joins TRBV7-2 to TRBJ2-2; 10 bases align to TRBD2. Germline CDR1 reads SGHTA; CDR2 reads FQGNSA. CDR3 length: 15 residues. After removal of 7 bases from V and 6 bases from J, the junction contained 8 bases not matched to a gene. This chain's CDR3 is CASKRLAGGAGELFF. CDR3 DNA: TGTGCCAGCAAACGTTTAGCGGGGGGAGCCGGGGAGCTGTTTTTT.

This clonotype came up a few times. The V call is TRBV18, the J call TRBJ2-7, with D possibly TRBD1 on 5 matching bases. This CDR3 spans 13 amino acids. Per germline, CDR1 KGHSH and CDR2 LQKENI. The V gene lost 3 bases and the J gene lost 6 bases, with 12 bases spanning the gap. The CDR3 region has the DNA TGTGCCAGCTCACCGGTCAGGGCAAGCGAGCAGTACTTC. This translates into CASSPVRASEQYF.

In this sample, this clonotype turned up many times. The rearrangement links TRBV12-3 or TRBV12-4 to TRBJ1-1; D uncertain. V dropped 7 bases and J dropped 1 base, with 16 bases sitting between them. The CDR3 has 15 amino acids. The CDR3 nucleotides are TGTGCCAGCAACACTATCCGGGAAGGGAACACTGAAGCTTTCTTT. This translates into CASNTIREGNTEAFF.

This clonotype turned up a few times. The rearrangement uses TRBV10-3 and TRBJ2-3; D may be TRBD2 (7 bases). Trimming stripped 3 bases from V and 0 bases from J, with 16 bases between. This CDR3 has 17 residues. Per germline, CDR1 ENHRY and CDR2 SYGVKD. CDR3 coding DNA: TGTGCCATCAGTGACCCGGGGGGCTCCTCTAGCACAGATACGCAGTATTTT. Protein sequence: CAISDPGGSSSTDTQYF.

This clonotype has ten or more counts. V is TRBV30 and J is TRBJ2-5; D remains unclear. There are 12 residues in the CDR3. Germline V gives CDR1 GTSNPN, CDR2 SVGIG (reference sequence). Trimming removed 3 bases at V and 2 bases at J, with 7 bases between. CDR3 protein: CAWRGYQETQYF. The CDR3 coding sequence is TGTGCCTGGAGGGGATATCAAGAGACCCAGTACTTC.

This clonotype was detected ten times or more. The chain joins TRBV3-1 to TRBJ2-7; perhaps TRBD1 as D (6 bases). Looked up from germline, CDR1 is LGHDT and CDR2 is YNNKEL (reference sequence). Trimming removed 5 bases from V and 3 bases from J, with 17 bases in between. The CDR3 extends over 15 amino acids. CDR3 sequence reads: CASSWIAQGYYEQYF. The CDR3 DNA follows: TGTGCCAGCAGCTGGATCGCGCAGGGGTACTACGAGCAGTACTTC.

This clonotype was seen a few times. CDR3 nucleotides: TGTGCCAGCAGCCCCGGACTAGCGGGGGCTCTAGCCAAAAACATTCAGTACTTC. This translates into CASSPGLAGALAKNIQYF. The chain has TRBV5-4 and TRBJ2-4, with 13 bases that match TRBD2. The V gene end was trimmed by 4 bases and the J gene end by 0 bases; junction bases not matched to a gene: 7. There are 18 residues in the CDR3. Looked up from germline, CDR1 is SGHNT and CDR2 is YYREEE (reference sequence).

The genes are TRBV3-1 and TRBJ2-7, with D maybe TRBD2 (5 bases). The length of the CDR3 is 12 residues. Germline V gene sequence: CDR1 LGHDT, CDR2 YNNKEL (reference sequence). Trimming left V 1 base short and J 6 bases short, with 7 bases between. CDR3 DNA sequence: TGTGCCAGCAGCCAAGGAGCGGTCGAGCAGTACTTC. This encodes CASSQGAVEQYF.

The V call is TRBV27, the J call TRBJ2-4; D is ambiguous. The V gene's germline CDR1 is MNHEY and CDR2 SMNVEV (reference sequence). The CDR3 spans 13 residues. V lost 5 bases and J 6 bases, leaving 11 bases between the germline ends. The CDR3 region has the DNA TGTGCCAGCAGTCTCGGGCCAGTAAACATTCAGTACTTC. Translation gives CASSLGPVNIQYF.

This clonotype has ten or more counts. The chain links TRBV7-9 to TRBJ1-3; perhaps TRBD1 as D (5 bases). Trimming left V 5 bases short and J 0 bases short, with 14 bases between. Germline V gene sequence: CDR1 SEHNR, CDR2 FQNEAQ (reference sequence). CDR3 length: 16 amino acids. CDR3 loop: CASSVLVRGSGNTIYF. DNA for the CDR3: TGTGCCAGCAGCGTCTTGGTGAGGGGCTCTGGAAACACCATATATTTT.

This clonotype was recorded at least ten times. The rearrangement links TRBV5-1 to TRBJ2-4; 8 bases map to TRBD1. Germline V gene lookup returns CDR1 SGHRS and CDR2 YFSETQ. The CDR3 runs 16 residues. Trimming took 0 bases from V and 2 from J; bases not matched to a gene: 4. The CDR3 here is CASSLDRGTSKNIQYF. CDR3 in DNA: TGCGCCAGCAGCTTGGACAGGGGGACGTCCAAAAACATTCAGTACTTC.

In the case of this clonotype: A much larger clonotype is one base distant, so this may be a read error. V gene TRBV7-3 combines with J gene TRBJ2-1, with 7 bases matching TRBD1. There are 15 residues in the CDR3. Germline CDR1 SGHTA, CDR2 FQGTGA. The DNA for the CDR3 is TGTGCCAGCAGCTTAACGGGGACAGCCTACAATGAGCAGCTCTTC. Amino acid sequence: CASSLTGTAYNEQLF.

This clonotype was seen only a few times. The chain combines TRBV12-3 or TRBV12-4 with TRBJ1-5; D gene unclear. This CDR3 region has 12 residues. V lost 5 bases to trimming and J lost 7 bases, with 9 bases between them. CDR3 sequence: CASSGFGQPQHF. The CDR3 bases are TGTGCCAGCAGTGGGTTCGGACAGCCCCAGCATTTT.

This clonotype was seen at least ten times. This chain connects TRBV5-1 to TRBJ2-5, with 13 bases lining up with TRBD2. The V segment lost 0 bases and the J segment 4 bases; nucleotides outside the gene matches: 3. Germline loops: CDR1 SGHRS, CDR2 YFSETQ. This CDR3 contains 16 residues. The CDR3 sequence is CASSLGTSGGAETQYF. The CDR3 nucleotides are TGCGCCAGCAGCTTGGGTACTAGCGGGGGGGCAGAGACCCAGTACTTC.

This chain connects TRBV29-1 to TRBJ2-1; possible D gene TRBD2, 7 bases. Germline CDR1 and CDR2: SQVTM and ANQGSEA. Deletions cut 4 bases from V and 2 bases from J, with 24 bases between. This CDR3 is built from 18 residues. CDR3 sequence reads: CSVVPSGGPSRTYNEQFF. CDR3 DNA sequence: TGCAGCGTTGTTCCGTCGGGGGGCCCAAGTAGAACCTACAATGAGCAGTTCTTC.

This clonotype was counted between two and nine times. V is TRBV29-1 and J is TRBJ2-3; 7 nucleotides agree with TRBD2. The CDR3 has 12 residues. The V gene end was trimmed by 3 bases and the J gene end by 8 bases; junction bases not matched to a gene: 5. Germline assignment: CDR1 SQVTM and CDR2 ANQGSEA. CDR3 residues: CSVDGCGGTQYF. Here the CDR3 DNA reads TGCAGCGTTGATGGTTGCGGGGGTACGCAGTATTTT.

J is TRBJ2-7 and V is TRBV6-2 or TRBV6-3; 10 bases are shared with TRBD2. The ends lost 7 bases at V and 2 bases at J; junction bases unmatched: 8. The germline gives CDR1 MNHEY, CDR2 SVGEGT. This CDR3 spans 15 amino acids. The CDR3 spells CASTHFSGGTYEQYF. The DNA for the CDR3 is TGTGCCAGCACCCACTTTAGCGGGGGGACCTACGAGCAGTACTTC.

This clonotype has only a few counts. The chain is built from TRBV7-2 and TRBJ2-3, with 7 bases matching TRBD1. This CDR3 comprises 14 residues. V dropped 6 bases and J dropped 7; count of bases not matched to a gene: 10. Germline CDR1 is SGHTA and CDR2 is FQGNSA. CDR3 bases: TGTGCCAGCAGGCGCGACAGGGCCGAGAATACGCAGTATTTT. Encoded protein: CASRRDRAENTQYF. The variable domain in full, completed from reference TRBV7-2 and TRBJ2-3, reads GAGVSQSPSNKVTEKGKDVELRCDPISGHTALYWYRQSLGQGLEFLIYFQGNSAPDKSGLPSDRFSAERTGGSVSTLTIQRTQQEDSAVYLCASRRDRAENTQYFGPGTRLTVL.

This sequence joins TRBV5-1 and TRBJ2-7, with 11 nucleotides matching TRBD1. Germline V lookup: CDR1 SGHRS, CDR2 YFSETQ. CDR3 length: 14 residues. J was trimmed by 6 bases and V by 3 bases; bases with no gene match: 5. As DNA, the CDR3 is TGCGCCAGCAGCTGGGGACAGGGGGGCGGCGAGCAGTACTTC. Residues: CASSWGQGGGEQYF. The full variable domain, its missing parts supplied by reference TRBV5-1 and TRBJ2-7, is KAGVTQTPRYLIKTRGQQVTLSCSPISGHRSVSWYQQTPGQGLQFLFEYFSETQRNKGNFPGRFSGRQFSNSRSEMNVSTLELGDSALYLCASSWGQGGGEQYFGPGTRLTVT.

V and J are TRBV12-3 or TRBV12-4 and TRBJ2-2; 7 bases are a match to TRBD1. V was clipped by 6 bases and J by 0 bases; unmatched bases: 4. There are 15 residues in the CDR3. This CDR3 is CASSWTGSNTGELFF. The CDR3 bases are TGTGCCAGCAGCTGGACAGGTTCGAACACCGGGGAGCTGTTTTTT.

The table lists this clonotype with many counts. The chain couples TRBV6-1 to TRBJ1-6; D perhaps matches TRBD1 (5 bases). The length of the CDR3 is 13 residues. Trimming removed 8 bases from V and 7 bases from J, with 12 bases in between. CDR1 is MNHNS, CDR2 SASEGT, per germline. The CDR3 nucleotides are TGTGCCAGCTGGGGACCTCTGAATTCACCCCTCCACTTT. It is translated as CASWGPLNSPLHF.

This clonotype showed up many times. The CDR3 protein is CASSHLRRPGYTF. In DNA form, the CDR3 reads TGCGCCAGCAGCCACTTGAGAAGACCTGGCTACACCTTC. The rearrangement uses TRBV4-1 and TRBJ1-2; no clear D. This CDR3 is built from 13 residues. Trimming removed 3 bases from V and 7 bases from J, with 12 bases in between. The germline gives CDR1 MGHRA, CDR2 YSYEKL.

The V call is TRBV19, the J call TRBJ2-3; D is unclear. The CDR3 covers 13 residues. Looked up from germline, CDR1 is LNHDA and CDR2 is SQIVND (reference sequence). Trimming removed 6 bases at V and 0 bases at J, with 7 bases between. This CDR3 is CASRLSSTDTQYF. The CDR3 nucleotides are TGTGCCAGTAGGCTTTCTAGCACAGATACGCAGTATTTT.

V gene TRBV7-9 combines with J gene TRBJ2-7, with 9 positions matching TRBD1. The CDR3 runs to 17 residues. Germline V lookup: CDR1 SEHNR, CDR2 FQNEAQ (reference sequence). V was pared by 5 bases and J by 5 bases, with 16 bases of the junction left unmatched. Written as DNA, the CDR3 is TGTGCCAGCAGCCACTTTACAGGGGGGACAGGGTCCCACGAGCAGTACTTC. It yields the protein CASSHFTGGTGSHEQYF.

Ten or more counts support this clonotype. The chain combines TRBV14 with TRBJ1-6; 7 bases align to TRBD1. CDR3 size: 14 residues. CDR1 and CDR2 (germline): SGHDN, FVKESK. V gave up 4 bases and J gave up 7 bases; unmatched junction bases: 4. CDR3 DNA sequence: TGTGCCAGCAGCCTCGGGACAGCGAATTCACCCCTCCACTTT. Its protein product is CASSLGTANSPLHF.

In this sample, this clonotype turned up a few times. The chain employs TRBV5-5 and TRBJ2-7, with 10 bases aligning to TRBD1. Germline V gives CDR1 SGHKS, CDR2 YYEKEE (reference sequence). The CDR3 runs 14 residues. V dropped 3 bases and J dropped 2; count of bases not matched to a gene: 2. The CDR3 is CASSYGQGAYEQYF. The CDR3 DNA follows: TGTGCCAGCAGCTACGGACAGGGGGCCTACGAGCAGTACTTC.

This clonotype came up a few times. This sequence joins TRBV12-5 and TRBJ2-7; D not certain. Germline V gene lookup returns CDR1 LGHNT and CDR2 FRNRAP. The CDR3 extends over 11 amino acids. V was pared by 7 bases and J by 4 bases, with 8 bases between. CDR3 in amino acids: CASDEGYEQYF. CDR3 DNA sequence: TGTGCTAGTGACGAAGGATACGAGCAGTACTTC.

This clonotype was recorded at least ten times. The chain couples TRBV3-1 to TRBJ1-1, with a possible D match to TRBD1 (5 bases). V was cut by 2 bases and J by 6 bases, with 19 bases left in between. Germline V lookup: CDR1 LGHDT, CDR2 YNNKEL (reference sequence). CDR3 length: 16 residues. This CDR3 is CASSQQRGLPRSEAFF. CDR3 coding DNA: TGTGCCAGCAGCCAACAGAGGGGATTACCCCGATCTGAAGCTTTCTTT.

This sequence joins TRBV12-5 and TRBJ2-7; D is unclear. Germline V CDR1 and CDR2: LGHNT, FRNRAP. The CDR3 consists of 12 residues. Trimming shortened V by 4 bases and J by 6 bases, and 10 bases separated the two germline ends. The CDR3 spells CASGSRTGEQYF. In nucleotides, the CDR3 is TGTGCTAGTGGTTCACGGACCGGCGAGCAGTACTTC. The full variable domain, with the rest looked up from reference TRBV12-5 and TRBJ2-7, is DARVTQTPRHKVTEMGQEVTMRCQPILGHNTVFWYRQTMMQGLELLAYFRNRAPLDDSGMPKDRFSAEMPDATLATLKIQPSEPRDSAVYFCASGSRTGEQYFGPGTRLTVT.